This TCR beta chain was sequenced during a study of shared clonotypes between healthy human individuals. The CDR3 has 14 residues. Trimming stripped 5 bases from V and 0 bases from J, with 9 bases between. Germline V lookup: CDR1 SGHRS, CDR2 YFSETQ. Clones were sequenced by immunoSEQ multiplex PCR, and TCRdb holds only the in-frame ones, with some missing. The sample lists 600,000 to 750,000 clones, around 70% occurring once. The chain recombines TRBV5-1 with TRBJ2-1, with unresolved D. Specimen: memory CD4+ T cells sorted from blood. Subset here: CD45RA-negative fraction. This receptor was identified in a young woman in good health. This CDR3 is CASSPSSSYNEQFF. The CDR3 DNA reads TGCGCCAGCAGTCCAAGCAGCTCCTACAATGAGCAGTTCTTC.